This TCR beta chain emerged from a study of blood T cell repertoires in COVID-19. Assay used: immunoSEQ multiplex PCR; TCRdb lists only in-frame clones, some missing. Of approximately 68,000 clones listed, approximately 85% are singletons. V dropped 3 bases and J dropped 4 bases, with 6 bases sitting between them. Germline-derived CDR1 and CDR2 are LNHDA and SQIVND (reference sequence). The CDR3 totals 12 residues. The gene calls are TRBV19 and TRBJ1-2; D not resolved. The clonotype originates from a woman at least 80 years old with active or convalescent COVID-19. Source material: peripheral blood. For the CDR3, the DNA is TGTGCCAGTAGTATGTCCTCCTATGGCTACACCTTC. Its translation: CASSMSSYGYTF.